The 28 T cell receptor beta chains listed next were all sequenced from one sample in a study of blood T cell repertoires in COVID-19. The repertoire was sequenced with immunoSEQ multiplex PCR; TCRdb's copy has only in-frame clones and lacks some. The data show a few hundred thousand clones, roughly 87% seen once. Sequenced sample: PBMCs or T cells enriched from blood (not recorded which). These receptors all come from a young woman who had recovered from COVID-19.

V is TRBV7-2 and J is TRBJ2-7; maybe TRBD2 (6 bases). Germline loops: CDR1 SGHTA, CDR2 FQGNSA. With 1 base removed from V and 3 bases from J, the gap between germline ends came to 22 bases. This CDR3 has 18 residues. The CDR3 DNA follows: TGTGCCAGCAGCTTAGACTTGGCGGGGCATACGGTAAACTACGAGCAGTACTTC. Its protein is CASSLDLAGHTVNYEQYF. Full variable domain (missing parts from reference TRBV7-2 and TRBJ2-7): GAGVSQSPSNKVTEKGKDVELRCDPISGHTALYWYRQSLGQGLEFLIYFQGNSAPDKSGLPSDRFSAERTGGSVSTLTIQRTQQEDSAVYLCASSLDLAGHTVNYEQYFGPGTRLTVT.

The rearrangement links TRBV18 to TRBJ2-4; no definite D call. V dropped 0 bases and J dropped 4 bases, with 7 bases sitting between them. The CDR3 has 14 residues. CDR1 is KGHSH and CDR2 is LQKENI in the germline V gene. In DNA, the CDR3 is TGTGCCAGCTCACCACCGGTACATAAAAACATTCAGTACTTC. Its translation: CASSPPVHKNIQYF.

This CDR3 is CASSVDNSPSSYNSPLHF. As DNA, the CDR3 is TGTGCCAGCAGCGTAGACAACAGCCCGAGCTCCTATAATTCACCCCTCCACTTT. The chain links TRBV9 to TRBJ1-6, with D unresolved. CDR3 length equals 18 residues. Trimming removed 0 bases from V and 0 bases from J, with 13 bases in between. Germline V gene sequence: CDR1 SGDLS, CDR2 YYNGEE.

V is TRBV12-3 or TRBV12-4 and J is TRBJ1-2; a possible D gene is TRBD1 (5 bases). The CDR3 extends over 13 amino acids. V was shortened by 9 bases and J by 5 bases, with 16 bases between the two germline ends. Here the CDR3 DNA reads TGTGCCAGTCCGGGACTCGGAGGGTATGGCTACACCTTC. Protein sequence: CASPGLGGYGYTF.

This clone was picked up one time. V is TRBV5-1 and J is TRBJ1-3, with unresolved D. This CDR3 region has 16 residues. Germline CDR1 is SGHRS and CDR2 is YFSETQ. Trimming removed 5 bases at V and 2 bases at J, with 17 bases between. CDR3 DNA: TGCGCCAGCAGTCGGACTGACCTACGTCCTGGAAACACCATATATTTT. This translates into CASSRTDLRPGNTIYF.

J is TRBJ1-3 and V is TRBV7-2, with no clear D. V shed 4 bases and J shed 4 bases, with 14 bases lying between them. CDR1 is SGHTA and CDR2 is FQGNSA in the germline V gene. CDR3 length: 15 amino acids. CDR3 in DNA: TGTGCCAGCAGCTCAATGCTAAGCTTCGGAAACACCATATATTTT. Its protein is CASSSMLSFGNTIYF. Full variable domain (missing parts from reference TRBV7-2 and TRBJ1-3): GAGVSQSPSNKVTEKGKDVELRCDPISGHTALYWYRQSLGQGLEFLIYFQGNSAPDKSGLPSDRFSAERTGGSVSTLTIQRTQQEDSAVYLCASSSMLSFGNTIYFGEGSWLTVV.

The chain carries TRBV4-2 and TRBJ2-7; TRBD2 matches 13 bases. With 0 bases clipped from V and 3 bases from J, the junction kept 2 bases outside the gene matches. The CDR3 runs 16 residues. The V gene's germline CDR1 is LGHNA and CDR2 YNFKEQ. CDR3 in amino acids: CASSQEGTSGNYEQYF. In DNA form, the CDR3 reads TGTGCCAGCAGCCAAGAAGGGACTAGCGGGAACTACGAGCAGTACTTC.

This sequence joins TRBV3-1 (or the pseudogene TRBV3-2) and TRBJ2-1, with 9 bases fitting TRBD2. This CDR3 has 15 residues. Germline V lookup: CDR1 LGHDT, CDR2 YNNKEL (reference sequence). J was trimmed by 9 bases and V by 0 bases; bases with no gene match: 6. The CDR3 DNA is TGTGCCAGCAGCCAAGAATTAGCGGGAGCGCCTGAGCAGTTCTTC. Encoded protein: CASSQELAGAPEQFF.

The rearrangement links TRBV14 to TRBJ1-2, with TRBD1 matching 7 bases. The length of the CDR3 is 13 residues. Germline V gene lookup returns CDR1 SGHDN and CDR2 FVKESK. The ends lost 5 bases at V and 7 bases at J; junction bases unmatched: 7. The CDR3 here is CASSITGVVGYTF. In DNA, the CDR3 is TGTGCCAGCAGCATTACAGGGGTGGTTGGCTACACCTTC.

The genes are TRBV24-1 and TRBJ1-1, with a weak D call TRBD1 (5 bases). The length of the CDR3 is 15 residues. The germline CDR1 and CDR2 sequences are KGHDR and SFDVKD. The V and J ends lost 3 bases and 5 bases respectively, with 15 bases between them. The CDR3 is CATSDPRQGGTEAFF. The CDR3 coding sequence is TGTGCCACCAGTGATCCCCGGCAGGGAGGAACTGAAGCTTTCTTT.

The chain couples TRBV19 to TRBJ2-5; D possibly corresponds to TRBD2 (6 bases). The CDR3 sequence is 16 residues long. Germline V gives CDR1 LNHDA, CDR2 SQIVND (reference sequence). Trimming removed 5 bases at V and 4 bases at J, with 20 bases between. The CDR3 is CASSADRDFGGETQYF. CDR3 in DNA: TGTGCCAGTAGTGCCGACCGGGACTTTGGGGGAGAGACCCAGTACTTC. Supplemented by reference TRBV19 and TRBJ2-5, the full variable domain reads DGGITQSPKYLFRKEGQNVTLSCEQNLNHDAMYWYRQDPGQGLRLIYYSQIVNDFQKGDIAEGYSVSREKKESFPLTVTSAQKNPTAFYLCASSADRDFGGETQYFGPGTRLLVL.

The rearrangement uses TRBV29-1 and TRBJ1-1; perhaps TRBD1 as D (5 bases). Germline-derived CDR1 and CDR2 are SQVTM and ANQGSEA. The CDR3 sequence is 11 residues long. Trimming left V 6 bases short and J 4 bases short, with 9 bases between. In DNA form, the CDR3 reads TGCAGCGTCTCAGACAGCACTGAAGCTTTCTTT. Protein product: CSVSDSTEAFF.

The chain has TRBV6-5 and TRBJ1-2, with 7 positions matching TRBD1. Germline V lookup: CDR1 MNHEY, CDR2 SVGAGI. The CDR3 runs 16 residues. V shed 2 bases and J 6 bases; nucleotides not matched to a gene: 12. The CDR3 protein is CASSYLRVGTDNGYTF. CDR3 DNA: TGTGCCAGCAGTTACCTGAGGGTCGGGACAGATAATGGCTACACCTTC.

The chain links TRBV28 to TRBJ1-6, with TRBD1 as a possible D gene (5 bases). Trimming cost V 7 bases and J 0 bases, with 16 bases left between them. This CDR3 comprises 17 residues. The germline gives CDR1 MDHEN, CDR2 SYDVKM. The DNA for the CDR3 is TGTGCCAGCATTTCCCTTCAGGGTAGCTCCTATAATTCACCCCTCCACTTT. Encoded protein: CASISLQGSSYNSPLHF.

The V and J genes are TRBV7-4 and TRBJ1-4; 9 positions agree with TRBD1. The V gene's germline CDR1 is SGHVT and CDR2 SQSDAQ. The CDR3 spans 20 residues. V lost 3 bases, J lost 8 bases, and 22 bases stayed unmatched. CDR3 DNA sequence: TGTGCCAGCAGCTTTTTGATCACCGGGACAGGGAAACCCATTTGGGAAAAACTGTTTTTT. Translated, it gives CASSFLITGTGKPIWEKLFF.

The chain has TRBV10-3 and TRBJ1-4, with 9 bases identical to TRBD1. Germline V lookup: CDR1 ENHRY, CDR2 SYGVKD. There are 14 residues in the CDR3. V trimming: 3 bases; J trimming: 7 bases; junction bases outside the gene matches: 3. In nucleotides, the CDR3 is TGTGCCATCAGTGACCGACAGGGGGGTGAAAAACTGTTTTTT. Translating it yields CAISDRQGGEKLFF.

The gene calls are TRBV5-4 and TRBJ1-5; unclear D gene. Trimming cost V 4 bases and J 3 bases, with 11 bases left between them. CDR1 is SGHNT, CDR2 YYREEE, per germline (reference sequence). There are 14 residues in the CDR3. The CDR3 nucleotides read TGTGCCAGCAGCAACCGGGAGCTCAATCAGCCCCAGCATTTT. Its translation: CASSNRELNQPQHF.

CDR3 in amino acids: CASSLALGGPTDEQYF. The CDR3 DNA reads as TGTGCCAGCAGCTTAGCGCTGGGAGGGCCCACCGACGAGCAGTACTTC. V is TRBV7-6 and J is TRBJ2-7, with TRBD2 matching 7 bases. J lost 5 bases, V lost 0 bases, and 10 bases had no gene match. The CDR3 is 16 residues long. Germline lookup yields CDR1 SGHVS and CDR2 FNYEAQ.

In its sample, this clone was seen once. The J gene is TRBJ2-1, the V gene TRBV15; TRBD1 agrees at 8 bases. The CDR3 is 18 residues long. V was pared by 2 bases and J by 6 bases, with 15 bases of the junction left unmatched. In germline, CDR1 is LNHNV, CDR2 YYDKDF (reference sequence). The CDR3 loop reads CATSRSRMTGAGGNEQFF. DNA of the CDR3: TGTGCCACCAGCAGATCGAGGATGACAGGGGCCGGGGGCAATGAGCAGTTCTTC.

This clone showed up just a few times. This chain links TRBV27 with TRBJ2-1; tentative D call: TRBD1 (6 bases). Trimming cost V 3 bases and J 10 bases, with 10 bases left between them. Germline CDR1 and CDR2: MNHEY and SMNVEV (reference sequence). The CDR3 length is 12 residues. CDR3 sequence (DNA): TGTGCCAGCAGTTTCACCGGGACAGAGCAGTTCTTC. Translation gives CASSFTGTEQFF.

J is TRBJ2-3 and V is TRBV7-9, with D tentatively TRBD2 (5 bases). The CDR3 contains 15 residues. The V and J ends lost 6 bases and 0 bases respectively, with 13 bases between them. CDR1 is SEHNR and CDR2 is FQNEAQ in the germline V gene (reference sequence). CDR3 nucleotide sequence: TGTGCCAGCAGTCTAGGAGCGGTTAGCACAGATACGCAGTATTTT. Translated, it gives CASSLGAVSTDTQYF. Based on the CDR3 plus reference TRBV7-9 and TRBJ2-3, the full variable domain is DTGVSQNPRHKITKRGQNVTFRCDPISEHNRLYWYRQTLGQGPEFLTYFQNEAQLEKSRLLSDRFSAERPKGSFSTLEIQRTEQGDSAMYLCASSLGAVSTDTQYFGPGTRLTVL.

V is TRBV10-3 and J is TRBJ1-2; no firm D call. V lost 2 bases, J lost 4 bases, and 5 bases lay in between. CDR1 ENHRY and CDR2 SYGVKD come from the germline V gene. This CDR3 is built from 12 residues. CDR3 DNA sequence: TGTGCCATCAGTGAGGGAGGCTATGGCTACACCTTC. Its translation is CAISEGGYGYTF.

This chain uses TRBV19 with TRBJ2-7; TRBD1 agrees at 10 bases. Germline values: CDR1 LNHDA, CDR2 SQIVND (reference sequence). Unmatched junction bases numbered 10, after V lost 5 bases and J lost 6 bases. The CDR3 has 15 amino acids. The CDR3 DNA reads as TGTGCCAGTAGTTTCTACCGGGACAGGGGCGGCGAGCAGTACTTC. Residues: CASSFYRDRGGEQYF.

V and J are TRBV4-1 and TRBJ1-5, with 8 bases lining up with TRBD1. The CDR3 consists of 14 residues. CDR1 is MGHRA, CDR2 YSYEKL, per germline. Trimming removed 4 bases from V and 4 bases from J; junction bases left unmatched: 3. The CDR3 DNA reads TGCGCCAGCAGCCCGGGACAGGTGAATCAGCCCCAGCATTTT. This translates into CASSPGQVNQPQHF.

This chain uses TRBV12-3 or TRBV12-4 with TRBJ1-1, with 8 bases identical to TRBD1. The CDR3 has 13 amino acids. V lost 1 base and J lost 6; bases outside the gene matches: 1. CDR3 nucleotide sequence: TGTGCCAGCAGTTTAGGGACAGGGTCTGAAGCTTTCTTT. This sequence encodes CASSLGTGSEAFF.

This clone appeared once. The chain recombines TRBV10-3 with TRBJ2-2, with 10 bases matching TRBD1. V dropped 9 bases and J dropped 4; count of bases not matched to a gene: 11. The CDR3 extends over 16 amino acids. Germline CDR1 and CDR2: ENHRY and SYGVKD. CDR3 sequence: CAIATGTGVSTGELFF. CDR3 nucleotides: TGTGCCATTGCAACGGGGACAGGGGTTTCCACCGGGGAGCTGTTTTTT.

The chain couples TRBV4-3 to TRBJ2-3; 11 bases line up with TRBD2. The CDR3 extends over 17 amino acids. The germline V gene encodes CDR1 LGHNA and CDR2 YSLEER. J was trimmed by 6 bases and V by 4 bases; bases with no gene match: 12. The CDR3 sequence is CASSRDVSGGAFDTQYF. The DNA of the CDR3 is TGCGCCAGCAGCCGGGACGTTAGCGGGGGGGCCTTCGATACGCAGTATTTT.

CDR3 amino acids: CASSPPSGQGLFGANVLTF. In nucleotides, the CDR3 is TGTGCCAGCTCACCACCTTCCGGACAGGGTTTATTTGGGGCCAACGTCCTGACTTTC. The chain links TRBV18 to TRBJ2-6; TRBD1 matches at 8 bases. V shed 0 bases, J shed 3 bases, and the junction held 10 bases outside the gene matches. This CDR3 comprises 19 residues. Germline V gene data show CDR1 as KGHSH and CDR2 as LQKENI.